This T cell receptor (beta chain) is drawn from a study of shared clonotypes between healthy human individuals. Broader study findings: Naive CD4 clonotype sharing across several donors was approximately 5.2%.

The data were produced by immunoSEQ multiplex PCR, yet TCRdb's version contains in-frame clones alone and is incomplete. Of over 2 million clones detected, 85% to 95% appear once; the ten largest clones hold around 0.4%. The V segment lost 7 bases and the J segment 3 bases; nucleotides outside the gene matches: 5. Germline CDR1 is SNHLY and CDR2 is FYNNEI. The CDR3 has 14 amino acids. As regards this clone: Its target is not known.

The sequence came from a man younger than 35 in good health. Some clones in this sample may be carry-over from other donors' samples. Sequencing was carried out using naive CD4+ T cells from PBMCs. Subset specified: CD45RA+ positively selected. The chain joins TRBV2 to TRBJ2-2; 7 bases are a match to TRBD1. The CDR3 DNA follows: TGTGCCAGCATAAGGGACAGTTACACCGGGGAGCTGTTTTTT. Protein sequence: CASIRDSYTGELFF.